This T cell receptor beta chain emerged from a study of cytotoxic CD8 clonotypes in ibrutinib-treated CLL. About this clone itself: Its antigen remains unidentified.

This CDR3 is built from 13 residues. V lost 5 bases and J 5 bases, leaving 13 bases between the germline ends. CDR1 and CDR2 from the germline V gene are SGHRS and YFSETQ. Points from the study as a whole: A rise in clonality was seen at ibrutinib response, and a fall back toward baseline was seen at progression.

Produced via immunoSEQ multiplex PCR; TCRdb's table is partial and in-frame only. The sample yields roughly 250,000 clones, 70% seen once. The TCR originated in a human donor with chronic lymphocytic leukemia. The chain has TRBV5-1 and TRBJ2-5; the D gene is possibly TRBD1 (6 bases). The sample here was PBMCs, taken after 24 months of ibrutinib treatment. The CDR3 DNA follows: TGCGCCAGCAGGTCAGGGGTTCGGGAGACCCAGTACTTC. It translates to CASRSGVRETQYF.